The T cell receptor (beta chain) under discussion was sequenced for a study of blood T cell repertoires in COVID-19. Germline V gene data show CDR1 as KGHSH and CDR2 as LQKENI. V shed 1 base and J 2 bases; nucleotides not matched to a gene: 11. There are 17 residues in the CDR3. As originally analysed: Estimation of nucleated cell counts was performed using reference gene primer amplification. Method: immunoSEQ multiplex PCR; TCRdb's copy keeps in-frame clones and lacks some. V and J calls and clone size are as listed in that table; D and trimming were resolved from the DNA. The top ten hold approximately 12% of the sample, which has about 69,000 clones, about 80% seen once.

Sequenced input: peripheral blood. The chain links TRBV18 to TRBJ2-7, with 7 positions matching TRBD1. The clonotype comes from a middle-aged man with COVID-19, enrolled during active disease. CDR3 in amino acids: CASSPREVGQTTYEQYF. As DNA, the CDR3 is TGTGCCAGCTCACCACGCGAAGTGGGACAGACTACCTACGAGCAGTACTTC.